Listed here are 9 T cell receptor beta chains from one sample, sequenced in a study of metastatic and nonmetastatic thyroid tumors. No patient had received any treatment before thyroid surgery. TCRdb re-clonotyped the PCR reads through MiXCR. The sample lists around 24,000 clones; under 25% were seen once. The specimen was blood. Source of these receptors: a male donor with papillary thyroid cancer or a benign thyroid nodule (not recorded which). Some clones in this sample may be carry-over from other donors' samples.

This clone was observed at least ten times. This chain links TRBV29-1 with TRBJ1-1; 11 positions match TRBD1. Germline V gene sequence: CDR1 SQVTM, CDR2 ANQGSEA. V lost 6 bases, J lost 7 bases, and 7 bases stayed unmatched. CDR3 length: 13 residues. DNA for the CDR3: TGCAGCGTCGGACAGGGGGCATCGAATGAAGCTTTCTTT. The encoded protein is CSVGQGASNEAFF.

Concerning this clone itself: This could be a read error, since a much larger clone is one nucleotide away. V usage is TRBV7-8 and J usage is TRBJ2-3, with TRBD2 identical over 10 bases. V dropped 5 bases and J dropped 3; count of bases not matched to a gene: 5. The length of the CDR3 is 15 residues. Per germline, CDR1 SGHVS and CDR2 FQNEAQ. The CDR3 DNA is TGTGCCAGCAGCCTTAGCGGGAGGCAGACAGATACGCAGTATTTT. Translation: CASSLSGRQTDTQYF.

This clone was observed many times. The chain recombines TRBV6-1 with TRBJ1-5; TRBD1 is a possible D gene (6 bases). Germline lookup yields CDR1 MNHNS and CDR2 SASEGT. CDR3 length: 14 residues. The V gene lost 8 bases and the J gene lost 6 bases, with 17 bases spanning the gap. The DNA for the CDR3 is TGTGCCAGCCTTGGAGTACAGGGAGTTCAGCCCCAGCATTTT. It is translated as CASLGVQGVQPQHF.

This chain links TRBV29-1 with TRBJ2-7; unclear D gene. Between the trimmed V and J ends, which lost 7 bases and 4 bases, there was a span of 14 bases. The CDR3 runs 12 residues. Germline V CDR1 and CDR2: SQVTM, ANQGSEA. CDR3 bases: TGCAGCGGAGGAAGCTGGATATACGAGCAGTACTTC. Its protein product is CSGGSWIYEQYF.

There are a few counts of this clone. The CDR3 here is CASSISRSSYNEQFF. Here the CDR3 DNA reads TGTGCCAGTAGTATTTCTAGGAGCTCCTACAATGAGCAGTTCTTC. The rearrangement joins TRBV19 to TRBJ2-1; D gene uncertain. The CDR3 has 15 residues. Trimming cost V 3 bases and J 0 bases, with 9 bases left between them. CDR1 is LNHDA, CDR2 SQIVND, per germline (reference sequence).

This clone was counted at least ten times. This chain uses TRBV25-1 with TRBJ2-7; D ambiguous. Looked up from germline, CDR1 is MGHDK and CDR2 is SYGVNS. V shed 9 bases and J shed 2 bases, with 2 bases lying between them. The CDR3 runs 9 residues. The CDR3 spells CARAYEQYF. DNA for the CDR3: TGTGCCAGGGCCTACGAGCAGTACTTC.

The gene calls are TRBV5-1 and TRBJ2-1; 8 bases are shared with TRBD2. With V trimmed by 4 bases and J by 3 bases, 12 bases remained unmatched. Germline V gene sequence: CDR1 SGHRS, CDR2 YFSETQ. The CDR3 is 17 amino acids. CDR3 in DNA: TGCGCCAGCAGCCCGCGACTAGCGTGGGGGGTCTACAATGAGCAGTTCTTC. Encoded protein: CASSPRLAWGVYNEQFF. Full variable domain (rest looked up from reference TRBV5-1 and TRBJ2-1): KAGVTQTPRYLIKTRGQQVTLSCSPISGHRSVSWYQQTPGQGLQFLFEYFSETQRNKGNFPGRFSGRQFSNSRSEMNVSTLELGDSALYLCASSPRLAWGVYNEQFFGPGTRLTVL.

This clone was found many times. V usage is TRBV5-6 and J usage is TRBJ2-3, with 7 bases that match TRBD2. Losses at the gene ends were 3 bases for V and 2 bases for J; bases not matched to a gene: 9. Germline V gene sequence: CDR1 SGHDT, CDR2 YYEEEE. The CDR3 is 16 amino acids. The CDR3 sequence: CASSSGLVRNTDTQYF. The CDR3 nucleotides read TGTGCCAGCAGCTCCGGACTAGTCCGAAACACAGATACGCAGTATTTT.

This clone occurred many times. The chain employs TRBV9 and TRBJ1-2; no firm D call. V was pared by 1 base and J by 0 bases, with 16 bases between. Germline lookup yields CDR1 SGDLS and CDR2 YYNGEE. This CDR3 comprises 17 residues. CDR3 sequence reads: CASSVSPAGAANYGYTF. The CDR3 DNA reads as TGTGCCAGCAGCGTATCCCCTGCAGGAGCTGCTAACTATGGCTACACCTTC.